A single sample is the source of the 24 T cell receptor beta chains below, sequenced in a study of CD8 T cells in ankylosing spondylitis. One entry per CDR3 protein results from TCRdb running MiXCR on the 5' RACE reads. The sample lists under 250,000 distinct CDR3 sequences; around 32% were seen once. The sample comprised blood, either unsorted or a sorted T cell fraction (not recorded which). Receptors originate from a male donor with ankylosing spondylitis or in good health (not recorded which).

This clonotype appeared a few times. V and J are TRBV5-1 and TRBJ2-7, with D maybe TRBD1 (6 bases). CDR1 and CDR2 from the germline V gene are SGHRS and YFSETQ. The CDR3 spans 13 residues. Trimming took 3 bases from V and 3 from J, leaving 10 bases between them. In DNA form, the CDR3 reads TGCGCCAGCAGCTCCCCACAGGGCTACGAGCAGTACTTC. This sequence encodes CASSSPQGYEQYF.

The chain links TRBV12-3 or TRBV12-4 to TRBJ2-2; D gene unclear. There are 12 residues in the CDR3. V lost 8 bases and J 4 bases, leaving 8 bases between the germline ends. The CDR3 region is CASVAFTGELFF. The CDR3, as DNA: TGTGCCAGCGTGGCGTTCACCGGGGAGCTGTTTTTT.

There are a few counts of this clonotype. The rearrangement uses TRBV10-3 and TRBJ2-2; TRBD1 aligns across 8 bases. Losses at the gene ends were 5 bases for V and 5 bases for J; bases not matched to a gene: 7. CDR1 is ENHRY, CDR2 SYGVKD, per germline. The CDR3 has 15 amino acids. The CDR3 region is CAISPGQDTTGELFF. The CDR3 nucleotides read TGTGCCATCAGTCCGGGACAGGACACGACCGGGGAGCTGTTTTTT.

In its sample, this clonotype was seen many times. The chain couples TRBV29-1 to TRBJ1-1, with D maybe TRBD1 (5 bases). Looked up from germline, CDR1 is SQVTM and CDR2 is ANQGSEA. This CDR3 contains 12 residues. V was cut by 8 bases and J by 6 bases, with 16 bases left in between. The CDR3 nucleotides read TGCAGCATAAGGGGAGCTCGGCCTGAAGCTTTCTTT. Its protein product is CSIRGARPEAFF.

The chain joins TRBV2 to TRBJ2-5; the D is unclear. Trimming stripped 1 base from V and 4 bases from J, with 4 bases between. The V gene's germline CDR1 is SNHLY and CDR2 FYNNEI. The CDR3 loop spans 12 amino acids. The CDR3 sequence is CASSEERETQYF. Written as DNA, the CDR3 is TGTGCCAGCAGTGAAGAGCGAGAGACCCAGTACTTC.

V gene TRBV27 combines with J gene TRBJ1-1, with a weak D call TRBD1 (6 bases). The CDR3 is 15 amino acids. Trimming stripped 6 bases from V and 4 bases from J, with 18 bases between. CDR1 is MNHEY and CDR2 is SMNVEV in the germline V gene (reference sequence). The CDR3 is CASRPYREWGTEAFF. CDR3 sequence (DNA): TGTGCCAGCAGGCCTTACAGGGAGTGGGGCACTGAAGCTTTCTTT.

CDR3 sequence: CASSFAGGAETQYF. CDR3 bases: TGTGCCAGCAGCTTTGCGGGGGGAGCAGAGACCCAGTACTTC. The chain couples TRBV11-2 to TRBJ2-5, with TRBD2 matching 8 bases. The CDR3 spans 14 residues. The trim removed 3 bases at V and 4 bases at J, leaving 4 bases unmatched. Germline CDR1 SGHAT, CDR2 FQNNGV.

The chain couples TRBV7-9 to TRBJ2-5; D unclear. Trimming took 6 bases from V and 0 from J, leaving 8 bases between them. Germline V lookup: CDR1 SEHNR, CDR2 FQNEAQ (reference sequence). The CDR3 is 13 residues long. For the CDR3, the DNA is TGTGCCAGCAGTCGGGCCAACCAAGAGACCCAGTACTTC. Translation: CASSRANQETQYF.

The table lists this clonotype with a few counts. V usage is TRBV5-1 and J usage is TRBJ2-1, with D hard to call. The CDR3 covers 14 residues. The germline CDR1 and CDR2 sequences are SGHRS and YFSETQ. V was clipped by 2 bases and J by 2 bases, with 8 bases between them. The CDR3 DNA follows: TGCGCCAGCAGCTTAAGCTCAACCTACAATGAGCAGTTCTTC. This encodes CASSLSSTYNEQFF.

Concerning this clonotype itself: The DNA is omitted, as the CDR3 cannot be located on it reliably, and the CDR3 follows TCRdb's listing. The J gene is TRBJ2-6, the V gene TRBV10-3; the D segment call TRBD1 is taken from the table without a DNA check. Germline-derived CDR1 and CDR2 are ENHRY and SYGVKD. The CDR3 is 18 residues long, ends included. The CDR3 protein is CAISERTGVTFGANVLTF.

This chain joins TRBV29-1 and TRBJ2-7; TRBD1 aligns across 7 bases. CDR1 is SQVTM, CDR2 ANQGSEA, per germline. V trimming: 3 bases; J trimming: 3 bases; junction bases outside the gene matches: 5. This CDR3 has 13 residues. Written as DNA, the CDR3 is TGCAGCGTTGAGAGGGGACAGAGCTACGAGCAGTACTTC. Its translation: CSVERGQSYEQYF.

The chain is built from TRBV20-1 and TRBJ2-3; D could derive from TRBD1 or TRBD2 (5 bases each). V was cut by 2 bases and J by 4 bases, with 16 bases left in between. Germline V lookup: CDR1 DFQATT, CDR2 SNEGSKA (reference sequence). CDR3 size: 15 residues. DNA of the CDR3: TGCAGTGCTAGACCCGGCGGGCAGGGTGCAGATACGCAGTATTTT. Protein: CSARPGGQGADTQYF.

The CDR3 here is CASSRQGPKETQYF. The CDR3 DNA is TGTGCCAGCAGTAGACAGGGACCTAAAGAGACCCAGTACTTC. This sequence joins TRBV27 and TRBJ2-5, with TRBD1 identical over 7 bases. This CDR3 comprises 14 residues. The V gene end was trimmed by 5 bases and the J gene end by 3 bases; junction bases not matched to a gene: 6. Per the germline V gene, CDR1 is MNHEY and CDR2 is SMNVEV (reference sequence).

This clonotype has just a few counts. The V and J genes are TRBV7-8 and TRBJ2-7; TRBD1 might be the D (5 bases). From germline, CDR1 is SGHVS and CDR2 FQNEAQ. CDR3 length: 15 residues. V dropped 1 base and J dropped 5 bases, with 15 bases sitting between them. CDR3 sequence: CASSLEEQGPHEQYF. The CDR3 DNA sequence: TGTGCCAGCAGCTTAGAGGAGCAGGGCCCCCACGAGCAGTACTTC.

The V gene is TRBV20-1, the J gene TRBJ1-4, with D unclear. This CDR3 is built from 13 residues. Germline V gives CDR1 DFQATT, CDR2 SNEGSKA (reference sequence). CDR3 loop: CSPTGTTNEKLFF. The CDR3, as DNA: TGCAGCCCCACTGGGACAACTAATGAAAAACTGTTTTTT.

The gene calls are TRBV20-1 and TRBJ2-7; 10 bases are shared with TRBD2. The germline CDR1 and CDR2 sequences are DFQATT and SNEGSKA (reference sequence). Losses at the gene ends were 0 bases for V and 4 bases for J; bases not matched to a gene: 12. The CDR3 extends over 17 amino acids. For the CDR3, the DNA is TGCAGTGCTAGAGATTCCGTGACTAGCGGGTTTATTTACGAGCAGTACTTC. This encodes CSARDSVTSGFIYEQYF.

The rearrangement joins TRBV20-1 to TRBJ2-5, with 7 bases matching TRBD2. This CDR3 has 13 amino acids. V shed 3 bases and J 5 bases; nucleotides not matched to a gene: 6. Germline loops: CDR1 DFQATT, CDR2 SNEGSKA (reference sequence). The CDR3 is CSARAGRAETQYF. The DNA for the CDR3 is TGCAGTGCTAGGGCAGGGAGGGCCGAGACCCAGTACTTC.

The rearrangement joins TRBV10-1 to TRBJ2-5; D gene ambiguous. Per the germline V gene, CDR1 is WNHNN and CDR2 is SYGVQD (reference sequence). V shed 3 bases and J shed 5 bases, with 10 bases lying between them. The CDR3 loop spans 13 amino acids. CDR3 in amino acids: CASSDPDSETQYF. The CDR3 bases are TGCGCCAGCAGTGATCCCGACTCGGAGACCCAGTACTTC.

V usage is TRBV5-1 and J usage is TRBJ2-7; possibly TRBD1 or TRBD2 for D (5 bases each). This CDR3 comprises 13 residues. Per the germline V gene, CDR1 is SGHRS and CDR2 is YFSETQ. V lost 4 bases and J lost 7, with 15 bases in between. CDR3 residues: CASSPFGGDEQYF. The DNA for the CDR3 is TGCGCCAGCAGCCCATTTGGGGGAGATGAGCAGTACTTC. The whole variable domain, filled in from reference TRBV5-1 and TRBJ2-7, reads KAGVTQTPRYLIKTRGQQVTLSCSPISGHRSVSWYQQTPGQGLQFLFEYFSETQRNKGNFPGRFSGRQFSNSRSEMNVSTLELGDSALYLCASSPFGGDEQYFGPGTRLTVT.

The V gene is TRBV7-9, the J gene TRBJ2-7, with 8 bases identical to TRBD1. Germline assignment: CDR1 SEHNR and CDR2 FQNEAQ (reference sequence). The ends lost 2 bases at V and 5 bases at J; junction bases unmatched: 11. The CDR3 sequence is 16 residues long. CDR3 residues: CASSLNEGTGGHEQYF. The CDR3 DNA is TGTGCCAGCAGCTTAAACGAAGGGACAGGAGGCCACGAGCAGTACTTC.

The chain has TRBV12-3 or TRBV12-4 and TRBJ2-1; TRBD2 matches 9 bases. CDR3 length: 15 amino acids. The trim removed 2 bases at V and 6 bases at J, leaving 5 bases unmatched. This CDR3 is CASSLLGGGANEQFF. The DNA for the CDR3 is TGTGCCAGCAGTTTATTAGGCGGGGGGGCCAATGAGCAGTTCTTC.

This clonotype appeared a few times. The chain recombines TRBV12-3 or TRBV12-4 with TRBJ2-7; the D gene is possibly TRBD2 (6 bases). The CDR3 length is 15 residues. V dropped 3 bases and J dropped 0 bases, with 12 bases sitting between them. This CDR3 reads CASSFHPGLSYEQYF. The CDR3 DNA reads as TGTGCCAGCAGTTTTCATCCGGGACTCTCCTACGAGCAGTACTTC.

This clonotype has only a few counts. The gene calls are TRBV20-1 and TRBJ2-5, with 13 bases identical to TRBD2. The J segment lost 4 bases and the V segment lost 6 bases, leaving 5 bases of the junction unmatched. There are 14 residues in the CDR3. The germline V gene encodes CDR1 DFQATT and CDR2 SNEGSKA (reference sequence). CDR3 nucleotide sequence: TGCAGTGCCCTAGGACTAGCGGGGGCAGAGACCCAGTACTTC. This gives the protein CSALGLAGAETQYF.

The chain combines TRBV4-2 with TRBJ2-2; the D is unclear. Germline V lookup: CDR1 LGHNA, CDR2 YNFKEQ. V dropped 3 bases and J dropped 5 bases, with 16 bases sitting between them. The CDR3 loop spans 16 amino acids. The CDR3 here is CASSQKWTSGTGELFF. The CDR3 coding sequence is TGTGCCAGCAGCCAGAAGTGGACCTCTGGGACCGGGGAGCTGTTTTTT.